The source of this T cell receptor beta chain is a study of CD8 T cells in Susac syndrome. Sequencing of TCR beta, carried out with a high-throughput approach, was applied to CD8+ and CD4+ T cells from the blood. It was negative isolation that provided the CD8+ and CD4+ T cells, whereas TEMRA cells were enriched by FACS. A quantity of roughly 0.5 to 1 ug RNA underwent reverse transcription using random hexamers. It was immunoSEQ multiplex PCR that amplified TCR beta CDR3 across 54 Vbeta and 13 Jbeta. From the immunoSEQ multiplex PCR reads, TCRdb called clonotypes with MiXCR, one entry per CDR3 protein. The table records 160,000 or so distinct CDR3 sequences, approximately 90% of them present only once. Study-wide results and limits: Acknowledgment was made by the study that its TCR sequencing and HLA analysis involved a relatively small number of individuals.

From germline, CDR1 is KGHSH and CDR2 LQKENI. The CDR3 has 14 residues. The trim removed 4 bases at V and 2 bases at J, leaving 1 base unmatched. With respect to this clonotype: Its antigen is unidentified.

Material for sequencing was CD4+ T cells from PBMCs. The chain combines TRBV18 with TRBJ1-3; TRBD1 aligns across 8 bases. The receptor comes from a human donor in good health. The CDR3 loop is CASSLQGAGNTIYF. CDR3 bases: TGTGCCAGCTCACTACAGGGGGCTGGAAACACCATATATTTT. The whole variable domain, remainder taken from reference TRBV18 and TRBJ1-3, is NAGVMQNPRHLVRRRGQEARLRCSPMKGHSHVYWYRQLPEEGLKFMVYLQKENIIDESGMPKERFSAEFPKEGPSILRIQQVVRGDSAAYFCASSLQGAGNTIYFGEGSWLTVV.